Below are 22 T cell receptor beta chains sequenced from a single sample in a study of T cell changes during pregnancy in multiple sclerosis. The protocol was immunoSEQ multiplex PCR, while the TCRdb copy is restricted to in-frame clones and leaves out a portion. In the table there are tens of thousands of clones, around 93% of which are singletons. The input for sequencing was CD4+ T cells from peripheral blood mononuclear cells, taken in the third trimester of pregnancy. Source of these receptors: a female donor with multiple sclerosis, enrolled in a pregnancy study.

The J gene is TRBJ2-3, the V gene TRBV5-5; TRBD1 matches at 10 bases. Per germline, CDR1 SGHKS and CDR2 YYEKEE (reference sequence). The CDR3 covers 15 residues. With 7 bases clipped from V and 3 bases from J, the junction kept 8 bases outside the gene matches. CDR3 residues: CASAYPGQGTDTQYF. CDR3 in DNA: TGTGCCAGCGCCTACCCGGGACAGGGGACAGATACGCAGTATTTT.

V gene TRBV28 combines with J gene TRBJ2-1; no firm D call. This CDR3 has 16 residues. Between the trimmed V and J ends, which lost 5 bases and 0 bases, there was a span of 14 bases. Germline CDR1 and CDR2: MDHEN and SYDVKM. The CDR3 DNA is TGTGCCAGCAGTCACCTTCGGCGGAACTCCTACAATGAGCAGTTCTTC. Its translation is CASSHLRRNSYNEQFF.

The chain employs TRBV7-2 and TRBJ2-6; 7 nucleotides line up with TRBD2. V lost 4 bases and J lost 2; bases outside the gene matches: 2. The CDR3 length is 15 residues. Germline lookup yields CDR1 SGHTA and CDR2 FQGNSA. In DNA form, the CDR3 reads TGTGCCAGCAGCTGGGGGGGGACTGGGGCCAACGTCCTGACTTTC. Translated, it gives CASSWGGTGANVLTF.

The rearrangement uses TRBV7-2 and TRBJ2-4; maybe TRBD1 (5 bases). Looked up from germline, CDR1 is SGHTA and CDR2 is FQGNSA. V gave up 2 bases and J gave up 3 bases, with 11 bases separating them. The CDR3 sequence is 15 residues long. Here the CDR3 reads CASSLTGPLKNIQYF. Here the CDR3 DNA reads TGTGCCAGCAGCTTAACAGGACCCCTCAAAAACATTCAGTACTTC.

In this sample, this clone is medium-sized. The chain recombines TRBV19 with TRBJ2-5; D is perhaps TRBD2 (7 bases). Trimming shortened V by 3 bases and J by 4 bases, and 15 bases separated the two germline ends. Looked up from germline, CDR1 is LNHDA and CDR2 is SQIVND (reference sequence). CDR3 length: 15 residues. CDR3 DNA: TGTGCCAGTAGTATCGGGGGCGGGAGTGCAGAGACCCAGTACTTC. Its protein is CASSIGGGSAETQYF.

The V gene is TRBV28, the J gene TRBJ2-7; the match to TRBD1 covers 9 bases. Trimming at V came to 9 bases and at J to 2 bases, leaving 5 bases not matched to a gene. The germline V gene encodes CDR1 MDHEN and CDR2 SYDVKM. The CDR3 is 13 residues long. The chain's CDR3 is CASKQGAPYEQYF. The CDR3, as DNA: TGTGCCAGTAAACAGGGGGCTCCCTACGAGCAGTACTTC.

The chain combines TRBV11-2 with TRBJ2-1; no clear D. Trimming pared 2 bases from V and 13 bases from J, leaving 9 bases between. CDR3 length: 11 residues. Germline loops: CDR1 SGHAT, CDR2 FQNNGV. CDR3 sequence reads: CASSLNPTQFF. The CDR3 DNA sequence: TGTGCCAGCAGCTTAAACCCAACTCAGTTCTTC.

This clone was seen just once. The V and J genes are TRBV7-8 and TRBJ2-7; TRBD2 might be the D (5 bases). V was trimmed by 6 bases and J by 0 bases, leaving 15 bases between them. CDR1 is SGHVS and CDR2 is FQNEAQ in the germline V gene. This CDR3 is built from 15 residues. CDR3 sequence reads: CASRNRADSSYEQYF. CDR3 DNA: TGTGCCAGCAGGAACCGAGCGGATTCCTCCTACGAGCAGTACTTC.

This chain connects TRBV11-3 to TRBJ2-1; 7 bases map to TRBD1. The CDR3 runs 15 residues. Germline CDR1 and CDR2: SGHNT and YENEEA. V lost 0 bases and J lost 3; bases outside the gene matches: 2. The DNA of the CDR3 is TGTGCCAGCAGCTTAGAGACAGGGCTCTACAATGAGCAGTTCTTC. Protein: CASSLETGLYNEQFF. Using reference TRBV11-3 and TRBJ2-1 for the parts outside the CDR3, the full variable domain is EAGVVQSPRYKIIEKKQPVAFWCNPISGHNTLYWYLQNLGQGPELLIRYENEEAVDDSQLPKDRFSAERLKGVDSTLKIQPAELGDSAVYLCASSLETGLYNEQFFGPGTRLTVL.

As to this clone: At the DNA level, this CDR3 is encoded by other sequences in the same sample as well. This sequence joins TRBV4-2 and TRBJ1-5; 7 positions match TRBD1. V lost 3 bases, J lost 0 bases, and 2 bases stayed unmatched. The germline gives CDR1 LGHNA, CDR2 YNFKEQ. CDR3 length: 15 amino acids. The CDR3 reads CASSQDRNSNQPQHF. CDR3 bases: TGTGCCAGCAGCCAGGACAGGAATAGCAATCAGCCCCAGCATTTT.

The rearrangement uses TRBV5-1 and TRBJ2-7; D might be TRBD2 (5 bases). V lost 0 bases to trimming and J lost 3 bases, with 7 bases between them. The CDR3 is 13 residues long. The germline CDR1 and CDR2 sequences are SGHRS and YFSETQ. CDR3 sequence reads: CASSLGTDYEQYF. DNA for the CDR3: TGCGCCAGCAGCTTGGGGACTGACTACGAGCAGTACTTC.

The chain recombines TRBV5-1 with TRBJ2-1; TRBD2 matches at 8 bases. V shed 1 base and J 7 bases; nucleotides not matched to a gene: 4. This CDR3 is built from 14 residues. Germline-derived CDR1 and CDR2 are SGHRS and YFSETQ. The CDR3, as DNA: TGCGCCAGCAGCTTGAGCGGGAGAGGAAATGAGCAGTTCTTC. Amino acid sequence: CASSLSGRGNEQFF.

The chain joins TRBV6-1 to TRBJ2-3, with 10 bases aligning to TRBD2. The V gene's germline CDR1 is MNHNS and CDR2 SASEGT. Trimming took 2 bases from V and 0 from J; bases not matched to a gene: 8. This CDR3 is 18 amino acids long. The CDR3 sequence: CASSELSWTSGSTDTQYF. The CDR3 DNA is TGTGCCAGCAGTGAATTGTCCTGGACTAGCGGCAGCACAGATACGCAGTATTTT.

In DNA form, the CDR3 reads TGTGCCAGCTCACCGATTAGGACAGGGGAAGTTTTCAGGGACACTGAAGCTTTCTTT. As protein: CASSPIRTGEVFRDTEAFF. This chain connects TRBV18 to TRBJ1-1, with 9 bases aligning to TRBD1. Germline loops: CDR1 KGHSH, CDR2 LQKENI. Trimming at V came to 3 bases and at J to 3 bases, leaving 17 bases not matched to a gene. The CDR3 extends over 19 amino acids.

The V and J genes are TRBV30 and TRBJ1-2; D call uncertain. In germline, CDR1 is GTSNPN, CDR2 SVGIG (reference sequence). Trimming removed 0 bases from V and 5 bases from J, with 7 bases in between. The CDR3 is 12 residues long. The CDR3 bases are TGTGCCTGGAGTGTAATGTCGTATGGCTACACCTTC. It yields the protein CAWSVMSYGYTF.

The chain couples TRBV27 to TRBJ2-7, with a tentative D call TRBD1 (5 bases). The CDR3 runs to 15 residues. CDR1 is MNHEY, CDR2 SMNVEV, per germline (reference sequence). With 2 bases removed from V and 2 bases from J, the gap between germline ends came to 13 bases. CDR3 amino acids: CASSLLTGATYEQYF. CDR3 bases: TGTGCCAGCAGTTTACTTACAGGAGCTACCTACGAGCAGTACTTC.

This chain uses TRBV11-3 with TRBJ1-5; D is unclear. Germline CDR1 is SGHNT and CDR2 is YENEEA. The CDR3 has 15 amino acids. V dropped 5 bases and J dropped 6 bases, with 17 bases sitting between them. The CDR3 region is CASSLDGLAGQPQHF. The CDR3 coding sequence is TGTGCCAGCAGCCTCGACGGCCTAGCGGGTCAGCCCCAGCATTTT.

The CDR3 protein is CSVESGTGWGGELFF. The CDR3 coding sequence is TGCAGCGTTGAATCAGGGACAGGGTGGGGCGGGGAGCTGTTTTTT. The chain combines TRBV29-1 with TRBJ2-2; 9 nucleotides agree with TRBD1. V lost 2 bases to trimming and J lost 7 bases; unmatched junction nucleotides: 8. From germline, CDR1 is SQVTM and CDR2 ANQGSEA. The CDR3 has 15 amino acids.

The chain has TRBV28 and TRBJ2-2; TRBD2 matches 13 bases. V shed 4 bases, J shed 7 bases, and the junction held 12 bases outside the gene matches. Germline CDR1 reads MDHEN; CDR2 reads SYDVKM. The CDR3 length is 18 residues. Here the CDR3 reads CASSWKLAGGPGRGELFF. The CDR3 DNA is TGTGCCAGCAGTTGGAAACTAGCGGGAGGGCCGGGTCGCGGGGAGCTGTTTTTT.

In this sample, this clone turned up once. The rearrangement joins TRBV2 to TRBJ2-1; 9 bases align to TRBD2. This CDR3 comprises 18 residues. CDR1 is SNHLY and CDR2 is FYNNEI in the germline V gene. Losses at the gene ends were 1 base for V and 6 bases for J; bases not matched to a gene: 13. CDR3 sequence reads: CASSEEAPGSGGLNEQFF. In nucleotides, the CDR3 is TGTGCCAGCAGTGAAGAGGCCCCAGGTAGCGGGGGCCTCAATGAGCAGTTCTTC.

The chain has TRBV28 and TRBJ2-5, with a possible D match to TRBD1 (6 bases). Germline V gene sequence: CDR1 MDHEN, CDR2 SYDVKM. The CDR3 runs 13 residues. Deletions cut 0 bases from V and 5 bases from J, with 7 bases between. The CDR3 sequence: CASSLWRGETQYF. The CDR3 nucleotides are TGTGCCAGCAGTTTATGGAGGGGGGAGACCCAGTACTTC.

This clone was detected once. The V and J genes are TRBV7-9 and TRBJ2-6; 8 bases map to TRBD1. The germline gives CDR1 SEHNR, CDR2 FQNEAQ (reference sequence). CDR3 length: 17 amino acids. J lost 2 bases, V lost 5 bases, and 8 bases had no gene match. For the CDR3, the DNA is TGTGCCAGCAGCGACCCCTGGACAGGGACTGGGGCCAACGTCCTGACTTTC. The encoded protein is CASSDPWTGTGANVLTF.